What follows are 28 T cell receptor beta chains derived from one specimen sequenced in a study of cytomegalovirus exposure and HLA in healthy donors. Data came from immunoSEQ multiplex PCR; TCRdb stores just in-frame clones and leaves some out. This sample has about 160,000 clones, with about 90% found just once. Sequences were obtained from PBMCs. These receptors came from a woman aged 18-29 years in good health and CMV-seropositive.

The genes are TRBV28 and TRBJ1-3, with 7 bases identical to TRBD1. The J segment lost 0 bases and the V segment lost 5 bases, leaving 1 base of the junction unmatched. Germline V lookup: CDR1 MDHEN, CDR2 SYDVKM. This CDR3 is built from 14 residues. This CDR3 is CASSPGGSGNTIYF. The DNA for the CDR3 is TGTGCCAGCAGTCCAGGGGGCTCTGGAAACACCATATATTTT.

The V gene is TRBV19, the J gene TRBJ2-5; D not certain. The CDR3 extends over 13 amino acids. Germline-derived CDR1 and CDR2 are LNHDA and SQIVND (reference sequence). The V gene lost 3 bases and the J gene lost 3 bases, with 8 bases spanning the gap. CDR3 nucleotide sequence: TGTGCCAGTAGTATTCAGAACGAAGAGACCCAGTACTTC. Translation gives CASSIQNEETQYF.

This clone has a single count. The rearrangement joins TRBV5-4 to TRBJ1-4; unclear D gene. Trimming removed 5 bases from V and 0 bases from J, with 5 bases in between. This CDR3 is built from 13 residues. Germline V gene data show CDR1 as SGHNT and CDR2 as YYREEE (reference sequence). The CDR3 nucleotides are TGTGCCAGCAGGGAGACAACTAATGAAAAACTGTTTTTT. It is translated as CASRETTNEKLFF.

By sample share, this clone is medium-sized. The chain couples TRBV4-2 to TRBJ2-7; TRBD2 agrees at 7 bases. The CDR3 sequence is 15 residues long. Germline-derived CDR1 and CDR2 are LGHNA and YNFKEQ. V was pared by 3 bases and J by 6 bases, with 11 bases of the junction left unmatched. In nucleotides, the CDR3 is TGTGCCAGCAGCCAGGGCTCCGAGGGCGGGAGCGAGCAGTACTTC. It translates to CASSQGSEGGSEQYF.

This chain links TRBV11-2 with TRBJ1-2; TRBD1 is a possible D gene (5 bases). The germline CDR1 and CDR2 sequences are SGHAT and FQNNGV. The CDR3 covers 13 residues. Trimming removed 5 bases from V and 7 bases from J, with 14 bases in between. CDR3 protein: CASSPRRGVGYTF. For the CDR3, the DNA is TGTGCCAGCAGCCCCCGGCGGGGGGTTGGCTACACCTTC.

This chain uses TRBV7-8 with TRBJ1-5; possibly TRBD1 for D (6 bases). V was pared by 1 base and J by 5 bases, with 12 bases between. Germline V gives CDR1 SGHVS, CDR2 FQNEAQ. The CDR3 is 15 amino acids. The CDR3 region is CASSLVKGVDQPQHF. DNA for the CDR3: TGTGCCAGCAGCTTAGTGAAGGGGGTTGATCAGCCCCAGCATTTT.

This clone was seen once. The sample has other DNA sequences that encode this CDR3 too. V usage is TRBV7-9 and J usage is TRBJ1-2; TRBD1 matches at 7 bases. The CDR3 length is 13 residues. Germline V gene sequence: CDR1 SEHNR, CDR2 FQNEAQ (reference sequence). V was pared by 5 bases and J by 8 bases, with 8 bases of the junction left unmatched. The CDR3 DNA sequence: TGTGCCAGCAGCCTTATTCAGGGGGAAGGCTACACCTTC. Its translation: CASSLIQGEGYTF.

The chain couples TRBV5-6 to TRBJ2-1; D is possibly TRBD2 (6 bases). The CDR3 length is 12 residues. CDR1 is SGHDT and CDR2 is YYEEEE in the germline V gene. V dropped 4 bases and J dropped 7 bases, with 9 bases sitting between them. CDR3 sequence: CASSQGLNEQFF. The DNA of the CDR3 is TGTGCCAGCAGCCAAGGACTAAATGAGCAGTTCTTC.

The table lists this clone with a count of one. The J gene is TRBJ2-3, the V gene TRBV18, with TRBD1 matching 7 bases. CDR3 length: 14 amino acids. Trimming cost V 5 bases and J 5 bases; bases outside gene matches: 7. Per the germline V gene, CDR1 is KGHSH and CDR2 is LQKENI. CDR3 sequence (DNA): TGTGCCAGCTCATCCCAACAGGGGAAAGATACGCAGTATTTT. Amino acid sequence: CASSSQQGKDTQYF.

This clone was observed once. The V and J genes are TRBV6-5 and TRBJ2-7; D perhaps matches TRBD2 (6 bases). CDR3 size: 15 residues. Trimming removed 0 bases from V and 5 bases from J, with 14 bases in between. Germline CDR1 and CDR2: MNHEY and SVGAGI. The chain's CDR3 is CASSYSAGTPNEQYF. CDR3 coding DNA: TGTGCCAGCAGTTACTCGGCCGGGACTCCAAACGAGCAGTACTTC.

The chain couples TRBV19 to TRBJ2-7; tentative D call: TRBD2 (6 bases). Trimming pared 3 bases from V and 5 bases from J, leaving 11 bases between. The CDR3 spans 13 residues. Germline CDR1 is LNHDA and CDR2 is SQIVND (reference sequence). DNA for the CDR3: TGTGCCAGTAGTATTCAAGGAGGGAACGAGCAGTACTTC. It specifies CASSIQGGNEQYF. Filled out from reference TRBV19 and TRBJ2-7, the complete variable domain reads DGGITQSPKYLFRKEGQNVTLSCEQNLNHDAMYWYRQDPGQGLRLIYYSQIVNDFQKGDIAEGYSVSREKKESFPLTVTSAQKNPTAFYLCASSIQGGNEQYFGPGTRLTVT.

This chain joins TRBV27 and TRBJ1-1; TRBD1 aligns across 7 bases. The CDR3 is made up of 16 amino acids. After removal of 5 bases from V and 1 base from J, the junction contained 10 bases not matched to a gene. Germline V CDR1 and CDR2: MNHEY, SMNVEV (reference sequence). The CDR3 spells CASSRPQGGGNTEAFF. As DNA, the CDR3 is TGTGCCAGCAGTCGCCCCCAGGGGGGCGGGAACACTGAAGCTTTCTTT.

This clone was found many times. The rearrangement uses TRBV13 and TRBJ2-7, with D hard to call. Trimming removed 6 bases from V and 0 bases from J, with 15 bases in between. CDR3 length: 15 residues. CDR1 PRHDT and CDR2 FYEKMQ come from the germline V gene (reference sequence). The CDR3, as DNA: TGTGCCAGCAGTGGTACCGTCGCTAACTCCTACGAGCAGTACTTC. Protein product: CASSGTVANSYEQYF.

J is TRBJ2-5 and V is TRBV10-3; D unresolved. This CDR3 has 13 residues. Trimming removed 3 bases from V and 5 bases from J, with 10 bases in between. Germline CDR1 and CDR2: ENHRY and SYGVKD. As DNA, the CDR3 is TGTGCCATCAGTGACCCGGGTCGGGAGACCCAGTACTTC. It translates to CAISDPGRETQYF.

V is TRBV12-5 and J is TRBJ1-2, with 12 bases aligning to TRBD1. This CDR3 region has 16 residues. Trimming took 5 bases from V and 3 from J; bases not matched to a gene: 7. Germline V gives CDR1 LGHNT, CDR2 FRNRAP. CDR3 amino acids: CASGGRDRGHDYGYTF. CDR3 nucleotides: TGTGCTAGTGGTGGCCGGGACAGGGGGCACGACTATGGCTACACCTTC.

The J gene is TRBJ2-1, the V gene TRBV30; the D is unclear. The CDR3 runs 13 residues. Trimming took off 0 bases at V and 5 bases at J, with 8 bases between the two ends. Per germline, CDR1 GTSNPN and CDR2 SVGIG (reference sequence). CDR3 DNA sequence: TGTGCCTGGAGTGTGAGGCAAAACAATGAGCAGTTCTTC. Protein product: CAWSVRQNNEQFF.

V gene TRBV7-9 combines with J gene TRBJ1-1, with a weak D call TRBD1 (6 bases). The CDR3 totals 17 residues. In germline, CDR1 is SEHNR, CDR2 FQNEAQ (reference sequence). Trimming removed 1 base from V and 4 bases from J, with 19 bases in between. The CDR3 here is CASSLGPLGPRGTEAFF. The CDR3 coding sequence is TGTGCCAGCAGCTTAGGACCGTTGGGGCCCAGGGGCACTGAAGCTTTCTTT.

V usage is TRBV7-8 and J usage is TRBJ2-7, with a possible D match to TRBD2 (5 bases). Trimming removed 5 bases from V and 4 bases from J, with 9 bases in between. CDR3 length: 12 amino acids. Germline CDR1 is SGHVS and CDR2 is FQNEAQ. The DNA of the CDR3 is TGTGCCAGCAGCGTCCCGGGATACGAGCAGTACTTC. It codes for CASSVPGYEQYF.

CDR3 sequence: CASSDRGAKNIQYF. CDR3 DNA sequence: TGTGCCAGCAGCGACAGGGGAGCCAAAAACATTCAGTACTTC. V is TRBV25-1 and J is TRBJ2-4; 8 bases fit TRBD1. CDR1 and CDR2 from the germline V gene are MGHDK and SYGVNS. The CDR3 has 14 residues. The V segment lost 6 bases and the J segment 0 bases; nucleotides outside the gene matches: 1.

The rearrangement uses TRBV5-1 and TRBJ2-6; 14 bases fit TRBD2. The J segment lost 0 bases and the V segment lost 5 bases, leaving 4 bases of the junction unmatched. The CDR3 has 18 residues. Germline values: CDR1 SGHRS, CDR2 YFSETQ. The CDR3 protein is CASREGLAGGSGANVLTF. Here the CDR3 DNA reads TGCGCCAGCAGGGAAGGACTAGCGGGAGGCTCTGGGGCCAACGTCCTGACTTTC. Filled out from reference TRBV5-1 and TRBJ2-6, the complete variable domain reads KAGVTQTPRYLIKTRGQQVTLSCSPISGHRSVSWYQQTPGQGLQFLFEYFSETQRNKGNFPGRFSGRQFSNSRSEMNVSTLELGDSALYLCASREGLAGGSGANVLTFGAGSRLTVL.

This chain joins TRBV30 and TRBJ2-3; 10 positions agree with TRBD2. Germline CDR1 reads GTSNPN; CDR2 reads SVGIG (reference sequence). The CDR3 loop spans 14 amino acids. Losses at the gene ends were 2 bases for V and 7 bases for J; bases not matched to a gene: 6. The CDR3 protein is CAWSLLAGKNTQYF. CDR3 bases: TGTGCCTGGAGTTTACTAGCGGGAAAAAATACGCAGTATTTT.

The rearrangement uses TRBV14 and TRBJ2-4; 9 positions match TRBD1. Unmatched junction bases numbered 8, after V lost 5 bases and J lost 6 bases. CDR1 is SGHDN and CDR2 is FVKESK in the germline V gene. The CDR3 contains 15 residues. CDR3 sequence (DNA): TGTGCCAGCAGCGTGGGACAGGGCGGCGGAAACATTCAGTACTTC. As protein: CASSVGQGGGNIQYF.

The table lists this clone with a few counts. This rearrangement joins TRBV29-1 to TRBJ1-2; D unresolved. This CDR3 spans 10 amino acids. Looked up from germline, CDR1 is SQVTM and CDR2 is ANQGSEA. Trimming left V 8 bases short and J 8 bases short, with 12 bases between. The CDR3 sequence is CSPKELGYTF. The CDR3 DNA follows: TGCAGCCCGAAAGAGTTGGGCTACACCTTC.

The rearrangement joins TRBV2 to TRBJ2-4, with TRBD1 identical over 9 bases. V lost 4 bases to trimming and J lost 6 bases; unmatched junction nucleotides: 1. CDR1 SNHLY and CDR2 FYNNEI come from the germline V gene. This CDR3 has 13 residues. The CDR3 coding sequence is TGTGCCAGCAGTGGGACAGGGGTAAACATTCAGTACTTC. Translating gives CASSGTGVNIQYF. Complete variable domain (other parts from reference TRBV2 and TRBJ2-4): EPEVTQTPSHQVTQMGQEVILRCVPISNHLYFYWYRQILGQKVEFLVSFYNNEISEKSEIFDDQFSVERPDGSNFTLKIRSTKLEDSAMYFCASSGTGVNIQYFGAGTRLSVL.

CDR3 loop: CASSTRVKSYEQYF. The CDR3 nucleotides read TGTGCCAGCAGTACCCGGGTCAAGTCCTACGAGCAGTACTTC. The chain employs TRBV6-5 and TRBJ2-7; D is uncertain. The CDR3 extends over 14 amino acids. V was trimmed by 5 bases and J by 1 base, leaving 12 bases between them. The germline V gene has CDR1 MNHEY and CDR2 SVGAGI.

This chain joins TRBV27 and TRBJ2-2; D is uncertain. Germline V lookup: CDR1 MNHEY, CDR2 SMNVEV (reference sequence). The CDR3 length is 13 residues. V lost 2 bases and J 3 bases, leaving 4 bases between the germline ends. The CDR3 is CASSLTYTGELFF. The CDR3, as DNA: TGTGCCAGCAGTTTAACTTACACCGGGGAGCTGTTTTTT.

This sequence joins TRBV5-1 and TRBJ2-6; D perhaps matches TRBD1 (6 bases). The CDR3 covers 16 residues. Germline-derived CDR1 and CDR2 are SGHRS and YFSETQ. V shed 4 bases and J shed 0 bases, with 11 bases lying between them. In DNA form, the CDR3 reads TGCGCCAGCAGCGCCACAGGGACCTCTGGGGCCAACGTCCTGACTTTC. It is translated as CASSATGTSGANVLTF. Combining the CDR3 with reference TRBV5-1 and TRBJ2-6 gives the whole variable domain KAGVTQTPRYLIKTRGQQVTLSCSPISGHRSVSWYQQTPGQGLQFLFEYFSETQRNKGNFPGRFSGRQFSNSRSEMNVSTLELGDSALYLCASSATGTSGANVLTFGAGSRLTVL.

In its sample, this clone was seen once. This CDR3 reads CAWSRREGETQYF. CDR3 in DNA: TGTGCCTGGAGTCGGAGGGAAGGAGAGACCCAGTACTTC. The rearrangement links TRBV30 to TRBJ2-5, with a possible D match to TRBD2 (6 bases). V dropped 2 bases and J dropped 4 bases, with 11 bases sitting between them. This CDR3 contains 13 residues. Looked up from germline, CDR1 is GTSNPN and CDR2 is SVGIG (reference sequence).